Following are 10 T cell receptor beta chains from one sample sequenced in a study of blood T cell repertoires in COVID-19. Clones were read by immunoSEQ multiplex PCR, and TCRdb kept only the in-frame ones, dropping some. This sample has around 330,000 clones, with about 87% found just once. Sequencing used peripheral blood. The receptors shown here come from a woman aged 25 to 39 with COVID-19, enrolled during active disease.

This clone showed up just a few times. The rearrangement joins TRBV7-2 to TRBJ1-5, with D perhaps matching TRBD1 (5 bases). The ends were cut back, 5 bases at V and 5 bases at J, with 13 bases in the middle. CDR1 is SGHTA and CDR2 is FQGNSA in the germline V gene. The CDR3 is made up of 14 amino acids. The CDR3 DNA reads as TGTGCCAGCAGCCCACAAGGAGGGGATCAGCCCCAGCATTTT. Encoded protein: CASSPQGGDQPQHF.

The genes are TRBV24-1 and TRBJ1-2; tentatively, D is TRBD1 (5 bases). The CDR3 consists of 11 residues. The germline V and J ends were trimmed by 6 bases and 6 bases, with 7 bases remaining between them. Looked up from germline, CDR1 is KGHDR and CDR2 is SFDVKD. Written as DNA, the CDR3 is TGTGCCACCAGTCAAGGGGATGGCTACACCTTC. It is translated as CATSQGDGYTF.

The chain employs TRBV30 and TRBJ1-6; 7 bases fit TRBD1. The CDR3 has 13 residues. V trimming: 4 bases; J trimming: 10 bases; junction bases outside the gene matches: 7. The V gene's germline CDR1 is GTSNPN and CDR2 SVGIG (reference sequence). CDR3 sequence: CAWKGGGGSPLHF. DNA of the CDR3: TGTGCCTGGAAAGGAGGGGGCGGATCACCCCTCCACTTT. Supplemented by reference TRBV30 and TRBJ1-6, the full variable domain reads SQTIHQWPATLVQPVGSPLSLECTVEGTSNPNLYWYRQAAGRGLQLLFYSVGIGQISSEVPQNLSASRPQDRQFILSSKKLLLSDSGFYLCAWKGGGGSPLHFGNGTRLTVT.

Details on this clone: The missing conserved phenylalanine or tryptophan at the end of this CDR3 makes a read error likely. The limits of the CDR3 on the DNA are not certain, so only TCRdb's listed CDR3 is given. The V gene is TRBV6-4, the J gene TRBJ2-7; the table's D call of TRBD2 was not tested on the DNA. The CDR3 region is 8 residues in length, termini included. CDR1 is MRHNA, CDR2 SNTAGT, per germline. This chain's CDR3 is CASSDPGP.

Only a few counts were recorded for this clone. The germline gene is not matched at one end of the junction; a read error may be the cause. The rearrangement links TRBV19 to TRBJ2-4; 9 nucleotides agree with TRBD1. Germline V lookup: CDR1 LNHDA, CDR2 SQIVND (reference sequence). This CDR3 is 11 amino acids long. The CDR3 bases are TGTGCCAGTAGTATACGGGACAGGGCCTTCTTC. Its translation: CASSIRDRAFF.

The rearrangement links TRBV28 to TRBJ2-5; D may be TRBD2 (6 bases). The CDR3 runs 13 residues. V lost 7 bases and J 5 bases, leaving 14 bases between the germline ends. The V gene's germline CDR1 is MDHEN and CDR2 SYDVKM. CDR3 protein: CASKAGMAETQYF. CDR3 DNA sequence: TGTGCCAGCAAGGCGGGGATGGCTGAGACCCAGTACTTC.

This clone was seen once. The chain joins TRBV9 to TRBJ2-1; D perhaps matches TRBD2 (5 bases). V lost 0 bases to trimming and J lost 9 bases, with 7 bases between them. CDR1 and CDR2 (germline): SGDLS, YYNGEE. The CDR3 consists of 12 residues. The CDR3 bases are TGTGCCAGCAGCGTAGGTGGGAGTGAGCAGTTCTTC. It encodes CASSVGGSEQFF.

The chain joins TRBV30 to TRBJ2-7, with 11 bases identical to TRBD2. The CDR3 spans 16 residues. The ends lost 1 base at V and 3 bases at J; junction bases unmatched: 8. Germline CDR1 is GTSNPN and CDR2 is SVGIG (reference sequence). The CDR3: CAWSAPTSGVHYEQYF. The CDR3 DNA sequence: TGTGCCTGGAGTGCTCCGACTAGCGGGGTACACTACGAGCAGTACTTC.

This CDR3 is CASSYTGDQPQHF. CDR3 coding DNA: TGTGCCAGCAGTTATACAGGGGATCAGCCCCAGCATTTT. The chain carries TRBV6-6 and TRBJ1-5, with TRBD1 identical over 7 bases. The V and J ends lost 3 bases and 5 bases, in that order; junction bases with no gene match: 1. CDR3 length: 13 amino acids. Germline V gene sequence: CDR1 MNHNY, CDR2 SVGAGI (reference sequence).

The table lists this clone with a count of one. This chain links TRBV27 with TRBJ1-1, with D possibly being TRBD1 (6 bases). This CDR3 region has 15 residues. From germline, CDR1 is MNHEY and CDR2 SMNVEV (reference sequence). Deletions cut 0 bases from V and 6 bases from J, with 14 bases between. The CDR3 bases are TGTGCCAGCAGTTTATCCCTAGGGGGGGTCGCTGAAGCTTTCTTT. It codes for CASSLSLGGVAEAFF.